Sequencing of this T cell receptor (beta chain) was carried out in a study of CD8 T cells in ankylosing spondylitis. Study results and limitations: Made up of about eight highly homologous variants, a TCR beta motif appeared characteristic of ankylosing spondylitis blood.

Trimming pared 11 bases from V and 5 bases from J, leaving 10 bases between. Per the germline V gene, CDR1 is MDHEN and CDR2 is SYDVKM. This CDR3 has 10 residues. This clonotype has only a few counts. Its target is not known. Construction of TCR beta libraries was performed using quantitative 5'-RACE with molecular barcodes. TCRdb ran MiXCR on the 5' RACE reads and lists one entry per CDR3 protein. Of some 340,000 distinct CDR3 sequences detected, roughly 14% appear once; the ten largest clones hold about 1%. The sequencing input was blood, either unsorted or a sorted T cell fraction (not recorded which). The clonotype was recovered from a male donor with ankylosing spondylitis or in good health (not recorded which). The chain employs TRBV28 and TRBJ2-7; no reliable D call. CDR3 in amino acids: CASGLDEQYF. The DNA for the CDR3 is TGTGCCTCTGGCCTGGACGAGCAGTACTTC.